This T cell receptor (beta chain) appears in the sequencing data of a study of blood T cell repertoires in COVID-19. As for the study in general: Donors in the United States, Italy and Spain gave samples during acute or convalescent COVID-19.

The germline V gene has CDR1 SGHKS and CDR2 YYEKEE (reference sequence). This CDR3 is built from 14 residues. The ends lost 4 bases at V and 11 bases at J; junction bases unmatched: 9. In the original analysis: Using reference gene primer amplification, nucleated cell counts were estimated. Clones were sequenced by immunoSEQ multiplex PCR, and TCRdb holds only the in-frame ones, with some missing. D and trimming were read from the DNA, whereas the V and J calls and clone size are those reported in that table. Here the sample spans 120,000 to 150,000 clones, more than 65% being singletons. This clone occurred a few times.

The material sequenced was peripheral blood. The chain combines TRBV5-5 with TRBJ1-5, with 10 nucleotides matching TRBD1. This receptor was taken from a man older than 75 with acute or convalescent COVID-19. In DNA form, the CDR3 reads TGTGCCAGCAGCCCAACGGGACAGGGGTTGGCCCAGCATTTT. As protein: CASSPTGQGLAQHF.